The entry below gives a single T cell receptor beta chain sequence along with its context. The antigen remains unidentified. The source of the sample is a study of shared clonotypes between healthy human individuals. Study in general: Contributing individuals were two females and three males aged 18 to 49.

Overall study findings and caveats: Compared with clonotypes that all four donors shared, non-shared clonotypes had lower generation probabilities. Roughly 5% of naive CD4 clonotypes were common to a handful of donors. Large depth notwithstanding, sorted-subset sequencing proved incomplete by rarefaction.

Clones were sequenced by immunoSEQ multiplex PCR, and TCRdb holds only the in-frame ones, with some missing. The sample lists under 1 million clones; 80% to 95% were seen once. The naive CD8 subset, CD45RO-negative cells positively selected for CCR7, excluded terminally differentiated effector memory CD45RA+ cells. The germline V gene has CDR1 DFQATT and CDR2 SNEGSKA (reference sequence). This CDR3 comprises 11 residues. V lost 2 bases, J lost 7 bases, and 8 bases lay in between. This chain links TRBV20-1 with TRBJ1-1; a weak D match, TRBD1 (5 bases). This TCR derives from a young man in good health. The sequencing sample was made of naive CD8+ T cells sorted from blood. CDR3 sequence reads: CSARRQLEAFF. As DNA, the CDR3 is TGCAGTGCTAGACGACAGCTTGAAGCTTTCTTT.